This T cell receptor (beta chain) was identified in a study of cytomegalovirus exposure and HLA in healthy donors. Broader study findings: TCR association rates varied by HLA locus in a later analysis, with DRB1 highest and HLA-C lowest.

The PCR had 60 Vbeta and 13 Jbeta primers. The protocol was immunoSEQ multiplex PCR, while the TCRdb copy is restricted to in-frame clones and leaves out a portion. The table lists some 140,000 clones, about 83% of them singletons, with about 4% in the top ten. On this clone itself: Antigen: not known.

Germline V gives CDR1 SGHRS, CDR2 YFSETQ. The CDR3 has 18 residues. V lost 0 bases, J lost 7 bases, and 13 bases stayed unmatched. Sequencing was performed on PBMCs. The chain couples TRBV5-1 to TRBJ2-2, with 9 nucleotides matching TRBD2. The TCR comes from a woman aged 40 to 49 in good health and CMV-seronegative. CDR3 loop: CASSLEATSGALDGELFF. For the CDR3, the DNA is TGCGCCAGCAGCTTGGAGGCGACTAGCGGTGCCCTGGACGGGGAGCTGTTTTTT.